This T cell receptor beta chain emerged from a study of blood T cell repertoires in COVID-19. Per the study methods: Nucleated cell counts were estimated from reference gene primer amplification. Some clones are missing from TCRdb's copy, which holds only in-frame ones; the method was immunoSEQ multiplex PCR. The DNA gave D and trimming, while V, J and clone size come from that table. The sample lists about 500,000 clones; around 87% were seen once. From germline, CDR1 is MDHEN and CDR2 SYDVKM. The trim removed 5 bases at V and 5 bases at J, leaving 3 bases unmatched. CDR3 length: 12 amino acids. The chain carries TRBV28 and TRBJ2-7; 7 bases are shared with TRBD1. This TCR derives from a woman aged 18-35 years who had recovered from COVID-19. Sequenced input: PBMCs or T cells enriched from blood (not recorded which). CDR3 coding DNA: TGTGCCAGCAGTACAGGGGCCCACGAGCAGTACTTC. The encoded protein is CASSTGAHEQYF.